The present T cell receptor (beta chain) was sequenced within a study of blood T cell repertoires in COVID-19. Unmatched junction bases numbered 1, after V lost 0 bases and J lost 2 bases. Germline V gene data show CDR1 as SGDLS and CDR2 as YYNGEE. The CDR3 runs 15 residues. Assay used: immunoSEQ multiplex PCR; TCRdb lists only in-frame clones, some missing. This sample has 120,000 to 150,000 clones; 84% occur once, and the top ten carry more than 5%. The sequencing sample was made of PBMCs or T cells enriched from blood (not recorded which). This TCR was recovered from a woman between 50 and 59 years old who had been exposed to COVID-19. The chain combines TRBV9 with TRBJ1-4, with 7 bases aligning to TRBD1. DNA of the CDR3: TGTGCCAGCAGCGTAGGGGGACAGACTAATGAAAAACTGTTTTTT. Amino acids: CASSVGGQTNEKLFF. Full variable domain (missing parts from reference TRBV9 and TRBJ1-4): DSGVTQTPKHLITATGQRVTLRCSPRSGDLSVYWYQQSLDQGLQFLIQYYNGEERAKGNILERFSAQQFPDLHSELNLSSLELGDSALYFCASSVGGQTNEKLFFGSGTQLSVL.